These 27 T cell receptor beta chains originate from one sample sequenced in a study of regulatory T cells in long-lasting Graves disease. Researchers made TCR beta libraries by using iRepertoire HTBI primers and running Arm-PCR on CDR3 regions. One entry per CDR3 protein, called by TCRdb with MiXCR from the multiplex PCR reads. The data contain hundreds of thousands of distinct CDR3 sequences, around 20% of them seen just once; the ten biggest clones take up 20% to 25%. Time point in this sample: persistent/refractory GD, antithyroid drugs over 5 years with positive TRAb. RNA isolated from PBMCs was used to make the TCR library. The sample consisted of peripheral blood mononuclear cells (PBMCs), taken when the disease was refractory, from a patient treated with antithyroid drugs. The receptors were gathered from a female donor with Graves disease.

This chain joins TRBV20-1 and TRBJ2-7, with 8 bases identical to TRBD2. In germline, CDR1 is DFQATT, CDR2 SNEGSKA (reference sequence). With V trimmed by 4 bases and J by 3 bases, 8 bases remained unmatched. The CDR3 sequence is 14 residues long. The CDR3 loop is CSAKAVAGLYEQYF. The CDR3 DNA sequence: TGCAGTGCTAAAGCGGTAGCGGGACTCTACGAGCAGTACTTC.

The chain combines TRBV3-2 with TRBJ2-5; TRBD1 is the table's D call, not checked against the DNA. TRBV3-2 is tagged as a pseudogene. CDR3 length: 20 amino acids. The CDR3 loop reads CASSQAPRGGSRTYQETQYF. Written as DNA, the CDR3 is TGTGCCAGCAGCCAAGCCCCCCGGGGGGGATCACGGACGTACCAAGAGACCCAGTACTTC.

This clonotype came up many times. This chain connects TRBV12-3 or TRBV12-4 to TRBJ1-4; D is ambiguous. The CDR3 loop spans 13 amino acids. Trimming took off 8 bases at V and 7 bases at J, with 14 bases between the two ends. CDR3 nucleotide sequence: TGTGCCAGCGGCGATTGGATCTCTGAAAAACTGTTTTTT. This gives the protein CASGDWISEKLFF.

This clonotype came up many times. The rearrangement links TRBV6-1 to TRBJ1-1; D unclear. Trimming pared 9 bases from V and 1 base from J, leaving 15 bases between. CDR3 length: 14 residues. CDR1 is MNHNS, CDR2 SASEGT, per germline. The CDR3 nucleotides read TGTGCCAGTTCACGGTCCACACCGAACACTGAAGCTTTCTTT. It is translated as CASSRSTPNTEAFF.

This clonotype was counted ten times or more. V is TRBV7-2 and J is TRBJ1-2; 9 bases align to TRBD1. The CDR3 contains 16 residues. The V gene end was trimmed by 0 bases and the J gene end by 8 bases; junction bases not matched to a gene: 10. Germline V CDR1 and CDR2: SGHTA, FQGNSA. The CDR3 loop reads CASSLALGQGSHGYTF. In DNA form, the CDR3 reads TGTGCCAGCAGCTTAGCGTTGGGACAGGGTAGTCACGGCTACACCTTC.

Details on this clonotype: This is likely a read error, given that the CDR3 carries no conserved phenylalanine or tryptophan at its end. V gene TRBV20-1 combines with J gene TRBJ2-7, with 9 positions matching TRBD2. The CDR3 totals 15 residues. Germline V gene lookup returns CDR1 DFQATT and CDR2 SNEGSKA (reference sequence). J lost 3 bases, V lost 0 bases, and 6 bases had no gene match. CDR3 in DNA: TGCAGTGCTAGAGATCAAAGGACTAGCGTCTACGAGCAGTACTCC. This sequence encodes CSARDQRTSVYEQYS.

This clonotype was seen at least ten times. The V call is TRBV12-3 or TRBV12-4, the J call TRBJ2-7, with D possibly called TRBD1 or TRBD2 (5 bases each). The CDR3 covers 13 residues. The V end was cut by 1 base, the J end by 3 bases, with 7 bases between. For the CDR3, the DNA is TGTGCCAGCAGTTTAGGGGGGATCTACGAGCAGTACTTC. Translating it yields CASSLGGIYEQYF.

This clonotype was detected many times. The CDR3: CATSRELGVGSEGYTF. CDR3 nucleotide sequence: TGTGCCACCAGCAGAGAATTAGGGGTCGGGTCGGAAGGCTACACCTTC. The chain carries TRBV15 and TRBJ1-2; TRBD1 might be the D (5 bases). This CDR3 has 16 residues. Germline values: CDR1 LNHNV, CDR2 YYDKDF (reference sequence). V lost 0 bases and J lost 8, with 19 bases in between. The full variable domain, completed using reference TRBV15 and TRBJ1-2, is DAMVIQNPRYQVTQFGKPVTLSCSQTLNHNVMYWYQQKSSQAPKLLFHYYDKDFNNEADTPDNFQSRRPNTSFCFLDIRSPGLGDTAMYLCATSRELGVGSEGYTFGSGTRLTVV.

This clonotype was recorded many times. The chain has TRBV7-9 and TRBJ2-7; 11 bases map to TRBD2. V gave up 0 bases and J gave up 4 bases; unmatched junction bases: 11. The CDR3 is 18 residues long. Germline V gives CDR1 SEHNR, CDR2 FQNEAQ (reference sequence). Here the CDR3 DNA reads TGTGCCAGCAGCTTAGCGCTAGCGGGAGGTGTAGACGCGTACGAGCAGTACTTC. Its translation: CASSLALAGGVDAYEQYF.

This clonotype was recorded many times. V is TRBV3-1 and J is TRBJ1-2, with D uncertain. V shed 0 bases and J shed 4 bases, with 9 bases lying between them. Germline V gene sequence: CDR1 LGHDT, CDR2 YNNKEL (reference sequence). The CDR3 sequence is 14 residues long. CDR3 residues: CASSQEVVSYGYTF. The CDR3, as DNA: TGTGCCAGCAGCCAAGAGGTGGTATCCTATGGCTACACCTTC.

In its sample, this clonotype was seen many times. The V call is TRBV30, the J call TRBJ1-2, with TRBD1 as a possible D gene (5 bases). Trimming pared 2 bases from V and 4 bases from J, leaving 11 bases between. The CDR3 has 13 amino acids. Germline values: CDR1 GTSNPN, CDR2 SVGIG (reference sequence). This CDR3 is CAWSWGESYGYTF. CDR3 DNA sequence: TGTGCCTGGAGTTGGGGGGAGAGCTATGGCTACACCTTC.

This clonotype has a count of ten or more. This sequence joins TRBV7-9 and TRBJ2-5, with D hard to call. CDR1 is SEHNR and CDR2 is FQNEAQ in the germline V gene (reference sequence). Trimming stripped 0 bases from V and 2 bases from J, with 10 bases between. This CDR3 has 15 residues. This chain's CDR3 is CASSLAVGIQETQYF. The DNA of the CDR3 is TGTGCCAGCAGCTTAGCGGTAGGGATACAAGAGACCCAGTACTTC.

The rearrangement links TRBV7-2 to TRBJ2-5; 7 nucleotides agree with TRBD2. V lost 1 base and J lost 5; bases outside the gene matches: 10. From germline, CDR1 is SGHTA and CDR2 FQGNSA. This CDR3 spans 16 amino acids. CDR3 region: CASSLVGGGLDETQYF. The CDR3 DNA follows: TGTGCCAGCAGCTTAGTGGGCGGGGGACTTGACGAGACCCAGTACTTC. The complete variable domain, with remaining parts taken from reference TRBV7-2 and TRBJ2-5, reads GAGVSQSPSNKVTEKGKDVELRCDPISGHTALYWYRQSLGQGLEFLIYFQGNSAPDKSGLPSDRFSAERTGGSVSTLTIQRTQQEDSAVYLCASSLVGGGLDETQYFGPGTRLLVL.

The chain carries TRBV6-2 or TRBV6-3 and TRBJ2-3; D unresolved. The CDR3 extends over 16 amino acids. In germline, CDR1 is MNHEY, CDR2 SVGEGT. The V end lost 4 bases, the J end lost 2 bases, and 16 bases lay between the germline ends. CDR3 region: CASSSSTQSFTDTQYF. The DNA for the CDR3 is TGTGCCAGCAGTTCGTCGACCCAAAGCTTCACAGATACGCAGTATTTT.

This clonotype occurred many times. This chain links TRBV2 with TRBJ2-7, with TRBD2 as a possible D gene (5 bases). The CDR3 loop spans 14 amino acids. Germline CDR1 is SNHLY and CDR2 is FYNNEI. CDR3 amino acids: CASRMGATLYEQYF. For the CDR3, the DNA is TGTGCATCCCGGATGGGAGCAACACTCTACGAGCAGTACTTC.

This clonotype was counted many times. The rearrangement joins TRBV30 to TRBJ1-4; tentatively, D is TRBD1 (5 bases). The germline gives CDR1 GTSNPN, CDR2 SVGIG (reference sequence). V gave up 2 bases and J gave up 8 bases, with 9 bases separating them. The length of the CDR3 is 12 residues. The CDR3, as DNA: TGTGCCTGGAGTTCCGGGGGAGAAAAACTGTTTTTT. Translated, it gives CAWSSGGEKLFF.

This clonotype was observed a few times. CDR3 nucleotide sequence: TGCGCCAGCAGCTTGGATAGCCGGAGGGAGACCCAGTACTTC. Encoded protein: CASSLDSRRETQYF. The chain recombines TRBV5-1 with TRBJ2-5; a possible D gene is TRBD2 (5 bases). The germline V gene has CDR1 SGHRS and CDR2 YFSETQ. This CDR3 is 14 amino acids long. The V and J ends lost 0 bases and 5 bases respectively, with 11 bases between them.

In DNA, the CDR3 is TGTGCCATCAGTGAGATGAGGGGGCAATACACCGGGGAGCTGTTTTTT. Its protein product is CAISEMRGQYTGELFF. The rearrangement joins TRBV10-3 to TRBJ2-2; 7 nucleotides align to TRBD1. J lost 3 bases, V lost 2 bases, and 6 bases had no gene match. The V gene's germline CDR1 is ENHRY and CDR2 SYGVKD. The CDR3 sequence is 16 residues long.

This clonotype was recorded many times. The chain uses TRBV6-2 or TRBV6-3 and TRBJ2-5; D remains unclear. The germline gives CDR1 MNHEY, CDR2 SVGEGT. The length of the CDR3 is 13 residues. V gave up 2 bases and J gave up 9 bases, with 13 bases separating them. The CDR3 DNA reads TGTGCCAGCAGTTACGGACGGCAGTTGGCCCAGTACTTC. Translation: CASSYGRQLAQYF.

Only one count was recorded for this clonotype. The CDR3 is CASSDRKGRTDTQYF. As DNA, the CDR3 is TGTGCCAGCAGTGATAGAAAGGGGAGAACAGATACGCAGTATTTT. V and J are TRBV2 and TRBJ2-3; D could derive from TRBD1 or TRBD2 (5 bases each). Germline values: CDR1 SNHLY, CDR2 FYNNEI. There are 15 residues in the CDR3. V lost 3 bases and J 3 bases, leaving 13 bases between the germline ends.

This clonotype was seen only once. A read error may be the cause here, since a much bigger clone is one base away. The V and J genes are TRBV6-2 or TRBV6-3 and TRBJ1-1, with a possible D match to TRBD1 (6 bases). Germline lookup yields CDR1 MNHEY and CDR2 SVGEGT. This CDR3 comprises 14 residues. The CDR3 loop is CASSPVMGGPEASF. DNA of the CDR3: TGTGCCAGCAGCCCCGTTATGGGGGGGCCTGAAGCTTCCTTT.

The table lists this clonotype with a few counts. The CDR3 loop reads CSASGSRYEQYF. The DNA for the CDR3 is TGCAGTGCTAGCGGGAGCAGGTACGAGCAGTACTTC. The chain recombines TRBV20-1 with TRBJ2-7, with a tentative D call TRBD2 (6 bases). V lost 3 bases to trimming and J lost 4 bases, with 10 bases between them. The germline gives CDR1 DFQATT, CDR2 SNEGSKA (reference sequence). There are 12 residues in the CDR3.

This clonotype was seen a few times. The J gene is TRBJ2-7, the V gene TRBV12-3 or TRBV12-4; unclear D gene. The V end lost 5 bases, the J end lost 0 bases, and 5 bases lay between the germline ends. This CDR3 is built from 12 residues. The CDR3 sequence: CASSQISYEQYF. As DNA, the CDR3 is TGTGCCAGCAGTCAAATCTCCTACGAGCAGTACTTC.

This clonotype has just a few counts. The CDR3, as DNA: TGTGCCAGCAGCTCAACTTTAGAGACCTACCTCTACGAGCAGTACTTC. This codes for CASSSTLETYLYEQYF. This rearrangement joins TRBV5-6 to TRBJ2-7, with unresolved D. The CDR3 spans 16 residues. Trimming pared 3 bases from V and 3 bases from J, leaving 19 bases between. Germline lookup yields CDR1 SGHDT and CDR2 YYEEEE.

This clonotype occurred a few times. The V and J genes are TRBV12-3 or TRBV12-4 and TRBJ1-1, with no clear D. With 5 bases removed from V and 5 bases from J, the gap between germline ends came to 12 bases. The CDR3 extends over 13 amino acids. The CDR3 coding sequence is TGTGCCAGCAGTCTGACCCTCCGGACTGAAGCTTTCTTT. It codes for CASSLTLRTEAFF.

This clonotype was detected a few times. The chain has TRBV5-6 and TRBJ2-7, with 8 bases lining up with TRBD2. The J segment lost 0 bases and the V segment lost 0 bases, leaving 8 bases of the junction unmatched. The CDR3 runs 17 residues. The V gene's germline CDR1 is SGHDT and CDR2 YYEEEE. Written as DNA, the CDR3 is TGTGCCAGCAGCTTGGGGAGGGGCGGGGGGTTCTCCTACGAGCAGTACTTC. Its translation: CASSLGRGGGFSYEQYF.

In this sample, this clonotype turned up a few times. The chain carries TRBV19 and TRBJ1-4, with D possibly TRBD1 on 6 matching bases. The CDR3 consists of 16 residues. The V and J ends lost 3 bases and 5 bases respectively, with 16 bases between them. Germline V lookup: CDR1 LNHDA, CDR2 SQIVND (reference sequence). In nucleotides, the CDR3 is TGTGCCAGTAGTATCCGACCCGGACAGCTCAATGAAAAACTGTTTTTT. Protein sequence: CASSIRPGQLNEKLFF.